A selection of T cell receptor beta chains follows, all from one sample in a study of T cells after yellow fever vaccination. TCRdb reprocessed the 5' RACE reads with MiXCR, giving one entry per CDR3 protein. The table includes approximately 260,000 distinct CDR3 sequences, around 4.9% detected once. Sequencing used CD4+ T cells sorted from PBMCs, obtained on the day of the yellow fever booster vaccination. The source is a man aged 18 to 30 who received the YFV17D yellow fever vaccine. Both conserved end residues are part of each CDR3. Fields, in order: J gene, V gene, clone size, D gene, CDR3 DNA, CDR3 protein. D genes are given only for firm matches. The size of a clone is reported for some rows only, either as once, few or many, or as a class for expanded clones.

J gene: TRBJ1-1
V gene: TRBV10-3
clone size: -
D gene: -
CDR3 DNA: TGTGCCATCAGTGAAGGAAGGGGACGTGGAGACACTGAAGCTTTCTTT
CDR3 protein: CAISEGRGRGDTEAFF

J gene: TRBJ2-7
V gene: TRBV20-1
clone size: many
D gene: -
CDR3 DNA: TGCAGTGCTTTAGGTTCGAAGCCGTGGCAGTACTTC
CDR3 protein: CSALGSKPWQYF

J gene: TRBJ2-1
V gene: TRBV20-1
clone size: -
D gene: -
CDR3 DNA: TGCAGTGCTCTTCAGGGCTACAATGAGCAGTTCTTC
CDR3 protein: CSALQGYNEQFF

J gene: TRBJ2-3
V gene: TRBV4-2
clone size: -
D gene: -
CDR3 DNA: TGTGCCAGCAGCCGAGCGGGGACAGTCACAGATACGCAGTATTTT
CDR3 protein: CASSRAGTVTDTQYF

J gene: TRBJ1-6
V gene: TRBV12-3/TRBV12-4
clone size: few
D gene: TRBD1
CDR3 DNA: TGTGCCAGCAGTCTGACAGGGGGTACTAATTCACCCCTCCACTTT
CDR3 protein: CASSLTGGTNSPLHF

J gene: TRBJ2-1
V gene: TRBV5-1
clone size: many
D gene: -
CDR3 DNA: TGCGCCAGCAGCTTGGATGGAGCAGGGCGCAATGAGCAGTTCTTC
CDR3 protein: CASSLDGAGRNEQFF

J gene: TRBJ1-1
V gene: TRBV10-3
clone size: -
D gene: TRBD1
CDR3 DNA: TGTGCCACCCAGACAGGGGACACTGAAGCTTTCTTT
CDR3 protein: CATQTGDTEAFF

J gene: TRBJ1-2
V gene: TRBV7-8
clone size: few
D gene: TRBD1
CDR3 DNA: TGTGCCAGCAGCTTACCGGACAGGGGTCTTTATGGCTACACCTTC
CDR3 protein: CASSLPDRGLYGYTF

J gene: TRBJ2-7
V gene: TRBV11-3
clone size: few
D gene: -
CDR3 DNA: TGTGCCAGCAGCCTAGAGGGACCGCCTCGAGAGCAGTACTTC
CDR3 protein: CASSLEGPPREQYF

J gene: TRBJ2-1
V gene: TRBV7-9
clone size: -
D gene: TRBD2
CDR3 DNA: TGTGCCAGCAGCTTCGGGAGATGGGGGACTAGCGGAGACAATGAGCAGTTCTTC
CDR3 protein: CASSFGRWGTSGDNEQFF

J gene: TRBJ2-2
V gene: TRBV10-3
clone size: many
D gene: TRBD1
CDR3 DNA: TGTGCCATCAGTGGTTCCCACGGGACAGCCAACACCGGGGAGCTGTTTTTT
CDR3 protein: CAISGSHGTANTGELFF

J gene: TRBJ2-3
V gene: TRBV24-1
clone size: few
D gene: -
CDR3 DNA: TGTGCCACCGCTTCGGCCGGACTAACGGATACGCAGTATTTT
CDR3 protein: CATASAGLTDTQYF

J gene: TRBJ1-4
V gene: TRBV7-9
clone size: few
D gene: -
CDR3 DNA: TGTGCCAGCAGCTCCGGGCGGGGAGATGAAAAACTGTTTTTT
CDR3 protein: CASSSGRGDEKLFF

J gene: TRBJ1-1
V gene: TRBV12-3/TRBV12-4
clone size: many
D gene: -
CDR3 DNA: TGTGCCAGCACCCAAGTGGACACTGAAGCTTTCTTT
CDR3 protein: CASTQVDTEAFF

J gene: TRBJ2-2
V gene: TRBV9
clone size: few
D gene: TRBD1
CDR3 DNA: TGTGCCAGCAGCGTAAGTTCAGGGGGCAACGGCGGGGAGCTGTTTTTT
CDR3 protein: CASSVSSGGNGGELFF

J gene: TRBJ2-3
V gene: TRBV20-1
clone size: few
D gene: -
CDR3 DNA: TGCAGTGCGCCGACTAGCACAGATACGCAGTATTTT
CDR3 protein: CSAPTSTDTQYF

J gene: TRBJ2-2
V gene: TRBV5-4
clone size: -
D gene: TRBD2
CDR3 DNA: TGTGCCAGCACCCGGGGGGGGACTATTAACACCGGGGAGCTGTTTTTT
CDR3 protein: CASTRGGTINTGELFF

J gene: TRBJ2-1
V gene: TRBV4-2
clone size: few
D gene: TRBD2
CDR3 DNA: TGTGCCAGCAGCCAAGTAGCGGGGGAGCAGTTCTTC
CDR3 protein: CASSQVAGEQFF

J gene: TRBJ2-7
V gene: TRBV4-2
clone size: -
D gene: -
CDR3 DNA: TGTGCCAGCAGCCCAGACAGGTTAGCCTCCTACGAGCAGTACTTC
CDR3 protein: CASSPDRLASYEQYF

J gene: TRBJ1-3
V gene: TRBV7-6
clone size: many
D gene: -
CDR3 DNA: TGTGCCAGCAGCTTGGGTTATTTCTCTGGAAACACCATATATTTT
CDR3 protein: CASSLGYFSGNTIYF

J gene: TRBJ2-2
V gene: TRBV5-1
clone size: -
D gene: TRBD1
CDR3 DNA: TGCGCCAGCAGCTTAGATCCGGGACAGGGAATCGGGGAGCTGTTTTTT
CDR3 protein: CASSLDPGQGIGELFF

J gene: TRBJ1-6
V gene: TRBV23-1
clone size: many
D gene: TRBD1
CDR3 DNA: TGCGCCAGCAGTCCGCGACAGGGTCGATCACCCCTCCACTTT
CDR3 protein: CASSPRQGRSPLHF

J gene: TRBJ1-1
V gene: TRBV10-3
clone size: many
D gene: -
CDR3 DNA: TGTGCCATCAGTGATGGGGGAAACACTGAAGCTTTCTTT
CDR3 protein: CAISDGGNTEAFF

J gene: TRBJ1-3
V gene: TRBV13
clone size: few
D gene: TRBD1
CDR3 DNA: TGTGCCAGCAGCTTCAAACCGGGACAGGGCCCTGGAAACACCATATATTTT
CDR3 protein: CASSFKPGQGPGNTIYF

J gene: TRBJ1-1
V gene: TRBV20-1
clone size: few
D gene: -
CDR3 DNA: TGCAGTGCAACCCGGGGAAACACTGAAGCTTTCTTT
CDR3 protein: CSATRGNTEAFF

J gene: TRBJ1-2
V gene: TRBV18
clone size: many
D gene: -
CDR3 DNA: TGTGCCAGCTCCCCAAGGCCAGGGGATGGCTACACCTTC
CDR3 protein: CASSPRPGDGYTF

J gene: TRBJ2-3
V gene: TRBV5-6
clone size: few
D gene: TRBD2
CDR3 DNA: TGTGCCAGCAGCTTGGCCGGGAGGGGCTACTACACAGATACGCAGTATTTT
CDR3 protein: CASSLAGRGYYTDTQYF

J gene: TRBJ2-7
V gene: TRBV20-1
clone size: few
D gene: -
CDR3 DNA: TGCAGTGCTAGAGGGGACGAGCAGTACTTC
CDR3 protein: CSARGDEQYF

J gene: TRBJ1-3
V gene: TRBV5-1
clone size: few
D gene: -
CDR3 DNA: TGCGCCAGCAGCTCCTACTCTGGAAACACCATATATTTT
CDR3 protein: CASSSYSGNTIYF

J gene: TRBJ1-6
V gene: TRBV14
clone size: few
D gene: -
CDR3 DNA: TGTGCCAGCAGCCAAGTGCGCCGGGGATCCCGTGAAAATTCACCCCTCCACTTT
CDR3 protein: CASSQVRRGSRENSPLHF

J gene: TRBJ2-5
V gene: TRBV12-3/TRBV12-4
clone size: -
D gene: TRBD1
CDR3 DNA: TGTGCCAGCAGCCCCAATGGACAGGGCCTCGAAGAGACCCAGTACTTC
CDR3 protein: CASSPNGQGLEETQYF

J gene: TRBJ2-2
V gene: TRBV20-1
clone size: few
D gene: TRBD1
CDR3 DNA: TGCAGTGCAGCCAGACAGGGGGTCACCGGGGAGCTGTTTTTT
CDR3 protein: CSAARQGVTGELFF

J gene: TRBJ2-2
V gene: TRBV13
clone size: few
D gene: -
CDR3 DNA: TGTGCCAGCAGCCCCCTGGGGGGGCCCGGGGAGCTGTTTTTT
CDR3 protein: CASSPLGGPGELFF

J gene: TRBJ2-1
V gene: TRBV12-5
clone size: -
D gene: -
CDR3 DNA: TGTGCTAGTGGCATAGGGGTGACTGAGCAGTTCTTC
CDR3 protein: CASGIGVTEQFF

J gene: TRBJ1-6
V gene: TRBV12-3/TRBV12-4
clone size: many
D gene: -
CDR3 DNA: TGTGCCAGCACCGATAGGGGGGCGCGGAATTCACCCCTCCACTTT
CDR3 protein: CASTDRGARNSPLHF

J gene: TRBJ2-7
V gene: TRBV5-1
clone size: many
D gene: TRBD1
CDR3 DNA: TGCGCCAGCAGCATTACCGGGACAGCTACCTCCTACGAGCAGTACTTC
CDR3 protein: CASSITGTATSYEQYF

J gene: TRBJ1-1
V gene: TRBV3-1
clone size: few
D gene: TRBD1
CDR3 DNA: TGTGCCAGCAGCCAAGGGACAGGACTGGCTTTCTTT
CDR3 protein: CASSQGTGLAFF

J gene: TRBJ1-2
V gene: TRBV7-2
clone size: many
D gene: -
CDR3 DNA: TGTGCCAGCTGCCCCTCGCCGGCAGGCGGATATGGCTACACCTTC
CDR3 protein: CASCPSPAGGYGYTF

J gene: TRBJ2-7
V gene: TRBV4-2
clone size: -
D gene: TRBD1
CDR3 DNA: TGTGCCAGCAGCCAGGCGGCCGGGACAGGGACCTACGAGCAGTACTTC
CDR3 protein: CASSQAAGTGTYEQYF

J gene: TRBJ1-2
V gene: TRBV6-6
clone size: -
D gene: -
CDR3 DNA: TGTGCCAGCACCTTGGCGGGGGCCCATGGCTACACCTTC
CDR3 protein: CASTLAGAHGYTF

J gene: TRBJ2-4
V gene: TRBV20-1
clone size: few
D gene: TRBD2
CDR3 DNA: TGCTCCCCCCAGGCGGGGGGAGCCAAAAACATTCAGTACTTC
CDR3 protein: CSPQAGGAKNIQYF

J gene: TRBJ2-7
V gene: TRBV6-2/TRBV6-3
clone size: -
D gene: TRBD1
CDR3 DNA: TGTGCCAGCAGCCGTCAGACAGGGGGCTTTTACGAGCAGTACTTC
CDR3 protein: CASSRQTGGFYEQYF